What follows are 17 T cell receptor beta chains derived from one specimen sequenced in a study of identical twins. TCRdb reanalysed the 5' RACE reads using MiXCR and keeps one entry per CDR3 protein. The sample contains around 1.7 million distinct CDR3 sequences, 25% to 35% of which appear only once. What was sequenced was cord blood. All receptors derive from a newborn girl in good health.

Only a few counts were recorded for this clonotype. This chain connects TRBV11-2 to TRBJ1-2, with D unresolved. Trimming stripped 3 bases from V and 2 bases from J, with 13 bases between. The CDR3 contains 15 residues. Germline V gene lookup returns CDR1 SGHAT and CDR2 FQNNGV. Written as DNA, the CDR3 is TGTGCCAGCAGCTTCAGCCTGTCAGGCAACTATGGCTACACCTTC. Protein product: CASSFSLSGNYGYTF. Full variable domain (rest looked up from reference TRBV11-2 and TRBJ1-2): EAGVAQSPRYKIIEKRQSVAFWCNPISGHATLYWYQQILGQGPKLLIQFQNNGVVDDSQLPKDRFSAERLKGVDSTLKIQPAKLEDSAVYLCASSFSLSGNYGYTFGSGTRLTVV.

This chain joins TRBV29-1 and TRBJ2-1; D is possibly TRBD2 (7 bases). The CDR3 is 12 amino acids. Germline V gene data show CDR1 as SQVTM and CDR2 as ANQGSEA. CDR3: CSGGAGYNEQFF. The CDR3, as DNA: TGCAGTGGGGGGGCCGGGTACAATGAGCAGTTCTTC.

Remarks on this clonotype: A read error may account for a junction end that differs from germline. The chain carries TRBV6-1 and TRBJ1-2; D may be TRBD1 (6 bases). Germline V gives CDR1 MNHNS, CDR2 SASEGT. CDR3 size: 15 residues. CDR3 region: CDSISGQLYNYGYTF. CDR3 nucleotide sequence: TGTGACAGCATCTCAGGACAGCTGTACAACTATGGCTACACCTTC.

This chain connects TRBV30 to TRBJ2-3, with D possibly being TRBD1 (6 bases). Germline loops: CDR1 GTSNPN, CDR2 SVGIG (reference sequence). The CDR3 loop spans 16 amino acids. The V gene lost 0 bases and the J gene lost 4 bases, with 17 bases spanning the gap. CDR3 sequence reads: CAWSVPRGRESDTQYF. The CDR3 coding sequence is TGTGCCTGGAGTGTACCCAGGGGTAGGGAGTCAGATACGCAGTATTTT.

The chain uses TRBV6-5 and TRBJ2-4, with D tentatively TRBD2 (6 bases). V lost 2 bases, J lost 0 bases, and 11 bases lay in between. Germline V gene lookup returns CDR1 MNHEY and CDR2 SVGAGI. The length of the CDR3 is 16 residues. DNA for the CDR3: TGTGCCAGCAGTTACCGTCGGGGGTTAGCCAAAAACATTCAGTACTTC. Its protein product is CASSYRRGLAKNIQYF.

This sequence joins TRBV4-1 and TRBJ1-1; D possibly corresponds to TRBD1 (6 bases). Germline V lookup: CDR1 MGHRA, CDR2 YSYEKL. Trimming cost V 4 bases and J 0 bases, with 15 bases left between them. This CDR3 contains 16 residues. CDR3 in DNA: TGCGCCAGCAGCCGCCCCAGGGGATCCTTGAACACTGAAGCTTTCTTT. Translating it yields CASSRPRGSLNTEAFF.

The chain links TRBV7-9 to TRBJ2-5, with D perhaps matching TRBD2 (7 bases). Germline CDR1 is SEHNR and CDR2 is FQNEAQ (reference sequence). The CDR3 is 16 residues long. Trimming left V 7 bases short and J 0 bases short, with 18 bases between. CDR3 sequence: CASTLTGGQYQETQYF. As DNA, the CDR3 is TGTGCCAGCACCCTTACGGGAGGACAGTACCAAGAGACCCAGTACTTC.

This clonotype was detected a few times. This chain joins TRBV28 and TRBJ2-3; weak D call: TRBD2 (6 bases). V gave up 6 bases and J gave up 6 bases, with 13 bases separating them. The CDR3 sequence is 13 residues long. CDR1 is MDHEN, CDR2 SYDVKM, per germline. The CDR3 spells CASSSPGEDTQYF. The CDR3, as DNA: TGTGCCAGCAGCTCGCCGGGAGAGGATACGCAGTATTTT. Full variable domain (rest looked up from reference TRBV28 and TRBJ2-3): DVKVTQSSRYLVKRTGEKVFLECVQDMDHENMFWYRQDPGLGLRLIYFSYDVKMKEKGDIPEGYSVSREKKERFSLILESASTNQTSMYLCASSSPGEDTQYFGPGTRLTVL.

CDR3 in DNA: TGTGCCAGTAGCACAGACAGGGGTTCTAGGAACACTGAAGCTTTCTTT. Its protein product is CASSTDRGSRNTEAFF. The chain carries TRBV19 and TRBJ1-1, with 8 bases matching TRBD1. J was trimmed by 1 base and V by 6 bases; bases with no gene match: 10. CDR3 length: 16 amino acids. Germline V gene data show CDR1 as LNHDA and CDR2 as SQIVND (reference sequence).

J is TRBJ2-5 and V is TRBV4-1; D remains unclear. Gene TRBJ2-1 matches the end of the DNA better, so the J call may be wrong. The CDR3 spans 14 residues. Germline CDR1 and CDR2: MGHRA and YSYEKL. Written as DNA, the CDR3 is TGCGCCAGCAGCCCGGACCATAACCAAGAGACCCAGTTCTTC. Its translation is CASSPDHNQETQFF.

This clonotype was seen a few times. The chain recombines TRBV20-1 with TRBJ2-5; 7 nucleotides agree with TRBD1. V gave up 0 bases and J gave up 13 bases; unmatched junction bases: 5. The CDR3 sequence is 11 residues long. CDR1 is DFQATT, CDR2 SNEGSKA, per germline (reference sequence). The CDR3 here is CSAREQGTAYF. CDR3 in DNA: TGCAGTGCTAGAGAACAGGGGACGGCGTACTTC.

A remark on this clonotype: It may be a read error: a sequence one base away is much more abundant. The chain combines TRBV3-1 with TRBJ2-1, with TRBD2 identical over 13 bases. CDR1 is LGHDT, CDR2 YNNKEL, per germline (reference sequence). The CDR3 consists of 15 residues. In DNA, the CDR3 is TGTGCCGGCAGCCTGACTAGCGGGGGGAGAAATGAGCAGTTCTTC. Translation gives CAGSLTSGGRNEQFF.

This chain links TRBV5-1 with TRBJ2-6; no reliable D call. Trimming shortened V by 2 bases and J by 0 bases, and 9 bases separated the two germline ends. CDR1 SGHRS and CDR2 YFSETQ come from the germline V gene. CDR3 length: 16 amino acids. CDR3 nucleotide sequence: TGCGCCAGCAGCTTTGCCTCCAGCTCTGGGGCCAACGTCCTGACTTTC. Protein: CASSFASSSGANVLTF.

The V and J genes are TRBV30 and TRBJ2-3; the D gene is possibly TRBD2 (7 bases). There are 14 residues in the CDR3. Trimming took off 1 base at V and 2 bases at J, with 10 bases between the two ends. CDR1 and CDR2 (germline): GTSNPN, SVGIG (reference sequence). The CDR3 region is CAWSDGGPTDTQYF. CDR3 nucleotides: TGTGCCTGGAGTGACGGGGGGCCCACAGATACGCAGTATTTT.

This clonotype was detected many times. This chain uses TRBV20-1 with TRBJ2-7, with D unclear. This CDR3 is 11 amino acids long. Germline-derived CDR1 and CDR2 are DFQATT and SNEGSKA (reference sequence). Trimming left V 3 bases short and J 3 bases short, with 6 bases between. CDR3 DNA: TGCAGTGCTAGCCGCAGCTACGAGCAGTACTTC. Translated, it gives CSASRSYEQYF.

V usage is TRBV29-1 and J usage is TRBJ2-2; D is undetermined. Germline V CDR1 and CDR2: SQVTM, ANQGSEA. Trimming stripped 7 bases from V and 8 bases from J, with 11 bases between. This CDR3 has 11 amino acids. The CDR3 protein is CSAKDLGELFF. The CDR3, as DNA: TGCAGCGCCAAAGATCTGGGGGAGCTGTTTTTT.

V gene TRBV24-1 combines with J gene TRBJ2-7, with 9 bases identical to TRBD1. This CDR3 region has 14 residues. The J segment lost 5 bases and the V segment lost 4 bases, leaving 5 bases of the junction unmatched. Germline V CDR1 and CDR2: KGHDR, SFDVKD. The CDR3 coding sequence is TGTGCCACCAGTGACCGGACAGGGGCAAACGAGCAGTACTTC. This codes for CATSDRTGANEQYF.